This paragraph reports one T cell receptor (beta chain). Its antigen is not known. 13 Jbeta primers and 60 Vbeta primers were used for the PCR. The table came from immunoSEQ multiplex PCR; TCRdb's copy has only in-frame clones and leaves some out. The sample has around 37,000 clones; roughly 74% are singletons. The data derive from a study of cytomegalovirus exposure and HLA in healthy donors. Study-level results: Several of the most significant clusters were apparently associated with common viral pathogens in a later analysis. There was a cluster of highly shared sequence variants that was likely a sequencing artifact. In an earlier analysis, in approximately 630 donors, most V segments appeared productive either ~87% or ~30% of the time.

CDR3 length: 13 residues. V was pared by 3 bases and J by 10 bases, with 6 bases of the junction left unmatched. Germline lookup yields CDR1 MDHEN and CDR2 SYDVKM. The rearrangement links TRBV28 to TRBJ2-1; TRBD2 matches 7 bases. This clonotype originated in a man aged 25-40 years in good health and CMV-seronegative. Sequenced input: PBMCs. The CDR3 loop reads CASSFSLGGEQFF. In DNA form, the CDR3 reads TGTGCCAGCAGTTTTAGTTTGGGAGGGGAGCAGTTCTTC.